This T cell receptor (beta chain) stems from a study of T cell responses to AZD1222 COVID-19 vaccine. General study points: Spike regions recognized by vaccine-associated CD4 TCRs spanned the protein, led by 160-218 and 743-854. The donor group comprised mostly white British people and more females; the analysis possibly underestimated clonal diversity. Unmutated variant regions are reportedly the target of nearly half of TCRs that are spike-specific.

Profiled with immunoSEQ multiplex PCR; TCRdb holds only in-frame clones, not every one. The data contain roughly 100,000 clones, around 83% of them seen just once; the ten biggest clones take up about 1.5%. This clone was observed a handful of times. Its antigen is unidentified. With 0 bases removed from V and 4 bases from J, the gap between germline ends came to 14 bases. The CDR3 sequence is 16 residues long. The V gene's germline CDR1 is SGDLS and CDR2 YYNGEE. The source is an adult in good health. The genes are TRBV9 and TRBJ2-1; the D gene is possibly TRBD2 (6 bases). The sample was peripheral blood, taken on day 0 of AZD1222 vaccination. The CDR3: CASSVVGSGSYNEQFF. For the CDR3, the DNA is TGTGCCAGCAGCGTAGTGGGTAGCGGATCATACAATGAGCAGTTCTTC. Using reference TRBV9 and TRBJ2-1 for the parts outside the CDR3, the full variable domain is DSGVTQTPKHLITATGQRVTLRCSPRSGDLSVYWYQQSLDQGLQFLIQYYNGEERAKGNILERFSAQQFPDLHSELNLSSLELGDSALYFCASSVVGSGSYNEQFFGPGTRLTVL.